A selection of T cell receptor beta chains follows, all from one sample in a study of T cell changes during pregnancy in multiple sclerosis. The table came from immunoSEQ multiplex PCR; TCRdb's copy has only in-frame clones and leaves some out. The sample carries approximately 71,000 clones, more than 90% recorded once. Material: peripheral blood, obtained in the third trimester of pregnancy. These receptor sequences come from a female donor with multiple sclerosis, enrolled in a pregnancy study. Each CDR3 is given with its conserved first and last residue. D genes are given only for firm matches. Some rows have no size entry. The others give once, few or many, or a class for an expanded clone.

V,J,D,size,CDR3,DNA
TRBV2,TRBJ1-2,NA,once,CASSKTSQAPYGYTF,TGTGCCAGCAGTAAGACCTCGCAGGCCCCCTATGGCTACACCTTC
TRBV27,TRBJ2-7,NA,NA,CASRSRGGGYEQYF,TGTGCCAGCAGGAGCCGAGGGGGGGGGTACGAGCAGTACTTC
TRBV7-2,TRBJ1-2,TRBD1,NA,CASSRGTGGTYGYTF,TGTGCCAGCAGCCGAGGGACAGGTGGGACGTATGGCTACACCTTC
TRBV29-1,TRBJ1-1,NA,NA,CSAGRGHPTNTEAFF,TGCAGCGCCGGTCGGGGACACCCTACGAACACTGAAGCTTTCTTT
TRBV29-1,TRBJ1-2,TRBD1,few,CSVEGAWTGYGYTF,TGCAGCGTTGAAGGTGCATGGACAGGGTATGGCTACACCTTC
TRBV6-4,TRBJ2-2,TRBD1,NA,CASSDGDRVHTGELFF,TGTGCCAGCAGTGACGGGGACAGGGTCCACACCGGGGAGCTGTTTTTT
TRBV11-1,TRBJ2-5,TRBD2,NA,CASSLMVAGGETQYF,TGTGCCAGCAGCTTAATGGTAGCGGGAGGCGAGACCCAGTACTTC
TRBV6-5,TRBJ2-7,TRBD1,NA,CASKLFQGASYEQYF,TGTGCCAGCAAGTTGTTTCAGGGGGCTTCCTACGAGCAGTACTTC
TRBV5-6,TRBJ2-1,TRBD2,NA,CASTGLANVNEQFF,TGTGCCAGTACGGGACTAGCGAATGTCAATGAGCAGTTCTTC
TRBV9,TRBJ2-5,TRBD2,NA,CASSAGGGIRETQYF,TGTGCCAGCAGCGCGGGAGGGGGAATTCGGGAGACCCAGTACTTC
TRBV27,TRBJ2-2,NA,NA,CASSQAPEDTGELFF,TGTGCCAGCAGTCAGGCTCCAGAAGACACCGGGGAGCTGTTTTTT
TRBV2,TRBJ2-3,TRBD1,NA,CASSDRQGASDTQYF,TGTGCCAGCAGTGACCGACAGGGGGCGTCAGATACGCAGTATTTT
TRBV19,TRBJ2-7,TRBD1,NA,CAPYRQGPSYEQYF,TGTGCCCCCTACCGACAGGGCCCTTCCTACGAGCAGTACTTC
TRBV30,TRBJ2-1,NA,once,CAWSDRQEQFF,TGTGCCTGGAGCGACAGACAGGAGCAGTTCTTC
TRBV5-1,TRBJ2-1,TRBD2,NA,CASSDLTSAYNEQFF,TGCGCCAGCAGCGATCTGACTAGCGCATACAATGAGCAGTTCTTC
TRBV10-1,TRBJ2-7,TRBD1,NA,CASSERLGDRQYF,TGCGCCAGCAGTGAGCGTTTGGGGGACAGACAATACTTC
TRBV7-3,TRBJ2-6,TRBD2,once,CASSAPGTSHGANVLTF,TGTGCCAGCAGCGCCCCCGGGACTAGCCACGGGGCCAACGTCCTGACTTTC
TRBV4-3,TRBJ1-1,NA,few,CASSQGGGMNTEAFF,TGCGCCAGCAGCCAAGGAGGAGGCATGAACACTGAAGCTTTCTTT
TRBV27,TRBJ2-3,NA,NA,CASSHYPTESTDTQYF,TGTGCCAGCAGCCACTACCCGACGGAAAGCACAGATACGCAGTATTTT
TRBV21-1,TRBJ2-7,NA,once,CASSKALVVSSYEQYF,TGTGCCAGCAGCAAAGCGCTTGTAGTGAGCTCCTACGAGCAGTACTTC
TRBV6-5,TRBJ2-3,NA,NA,CASSYSQGIGQYF,TGTGCCAGCAGTTACTCACAGGGAATAGGGCAGTATTTT
TRBV5-4,TRBJ2-7,TRBD2,NA,CASSLGTSGSLYEQYF,TGTGCCAGCAGCTTGGGGACTAGCGGGAGTCTGTACGAGCAGTACTTC
TRBV5-4,TRBJ2-5,TRBD2,NA,CASSSISGLAGGRDQETQYF,TGTGCCAGCAGCTCTATCTCGGGGCTAGCGGGAGGCCGAGATCAAGAGACCCAGTACTTC
TRBV28,TRBJ1-2,TRBD1,once,CANWTGVSYGYTF,TGTGCCAACTGGACAGGGGTGAGCTATGGCTACACCTTC
TRBV6-5,TRBJ2-7,NA,NA,CASSYERVAYEQYF,TGTGCCAGCAGTTACGAGAGGGTGGCCTACGAGCAGTACTTC
TRBV18,TRBJ2-5,NA,NA,CASSPARQRKETQYF,TGTGCCAGCTCACCAGCGCGGCAGCGGAAAGAGACCCAGTACTTC
TRBV29-1,TRBJ1-2,NA,NA,CSVANQGGYTF,TGCAGCGTTGCCAACCAGGGCGGCTACACCTTC
TRBV6-1,TRBJ2-7,NA,NA,CASSEGPPYEQYF,TGTGCCAGCAGTGAAGGGCCTCCTTACGAGCAGTACTTC
TRBV4-1,TRBJ1-1,TRBD1,NA,CASSQADREATEAFF,TGCGCCAGCAGCCAAGCCGACAGGGAGGCCACTGAAGCTTTCTTT
TRBV21-1,TRBJ2-3,NA,NA,CASSKEETPRISTDTQYF,TGTGCCAGCAGCAAAGAAGAAACACCTCGAATTAGCACAGATACGCAGTATTTT
TRBV11-2,TRBJ2-7,TRBD2,NA,CASSPFTGRPGSEQYF,TGTGCCAGCAGCCCCTTTACCGGGAGGCCCGGCAGTGAGCAGTACTTC